This TCR beta chain was captured in a study of neurological immune-mediated disorders. In this sample, this clonotype turned up many times. Time point noted: longitudinal time-point 2. The controls, all healthy individuals, were blood bank volunteers in Maryland, USA. Germline values: CDR1 LGHNA, CDR2 YNFKEQ. The ends lost 0 bases at V and 3 bases at J; junction bases unmatched: 7. This CDR3 contains 16 residues. From 15-18 subjects, every sequencing run obtained over 180 million TCR-beta sequences. TCRdb called the 5' RACE reads again in MiXCR, with one record for every CDR3 protein. This sample has roughly 34,000 distinct CDR3 sequences; about 13% occur once, and the top ten carry around 2.5%.

The source material was PBMCs. The chain links TRBV4-2 to TRBJ1-1; 7 nucleotides align to TRBD1. This clonotype was sampled from a woman aged 40 to 50 in good health. CDR3 coding DNA: TGTGCCAGCAGCCAAGATCAGGGTAGGGGGCACACTGAAGCTTTCTTT. It codes for CASSQDQGRGHTEAFF.